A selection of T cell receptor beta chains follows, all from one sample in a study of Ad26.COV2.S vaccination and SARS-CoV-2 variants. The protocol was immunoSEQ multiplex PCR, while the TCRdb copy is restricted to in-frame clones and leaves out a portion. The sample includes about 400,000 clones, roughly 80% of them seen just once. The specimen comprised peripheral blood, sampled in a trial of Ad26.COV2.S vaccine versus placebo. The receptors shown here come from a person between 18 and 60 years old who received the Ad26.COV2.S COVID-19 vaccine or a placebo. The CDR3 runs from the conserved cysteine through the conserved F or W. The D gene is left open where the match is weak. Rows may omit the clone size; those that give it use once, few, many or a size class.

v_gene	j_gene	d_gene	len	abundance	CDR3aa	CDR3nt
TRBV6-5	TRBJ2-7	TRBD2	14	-	CAIKSGTSGYEQYF	TGTGCCATCAAATCCGGGACTAGCGGTTACGAGCAGTACTTC
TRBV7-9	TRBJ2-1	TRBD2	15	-	CASSLTSGGANEQFF	TGTGCCAGCAGTTTGACTAGCGGGGGGGCAAACGAGCAGTTCTTC
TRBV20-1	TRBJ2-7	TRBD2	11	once	CSAASGYEQYF	TGCAGTGCTGCTAGCGGATACGAGCAGTACTTC
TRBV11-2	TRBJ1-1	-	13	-	CASSLMANTEAFF	TGTGCCAGCAGTTTGATGGCGAACACTGAAGCTTTCTTT
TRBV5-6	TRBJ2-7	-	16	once	CASSRISWPRAYEQYF	TGTGCCAGCAGCAGAATATCCTGGCCGAGAGCCTACGAGCAGTACTTC
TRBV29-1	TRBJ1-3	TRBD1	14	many	CSVEGQEAGNTIYF	TGCAGCGTCGAGGGACAGGAGGCAGGAAACACCATATATTTT
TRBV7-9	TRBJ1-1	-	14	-	CASSQPGGGTEAFF	TGTGCCAGCAGCCAACCGGGGGGCGGGACTGAAGCTTTCTTT
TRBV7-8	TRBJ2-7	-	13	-	CASSLAGGGEQYF	TGTGCCAGCAGCTTAGCCGGGGGTGGGGAGCAGTACTTC
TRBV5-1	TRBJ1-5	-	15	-	CASKLDVGASQPQHF	TGCGCCAGCAAACTGGACGTTGGGGCAAGCCAGCCCCAGCATTTT
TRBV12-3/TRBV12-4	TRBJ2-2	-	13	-	CASSALGIGELFF	TGTGCCAGCAGTGCTTTAGGGATCGGGGAGCTGTTTTTT
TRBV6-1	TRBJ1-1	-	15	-	CASSEYGQMNTEAFF	TGTGCCAGCAGTGAGTATGGACAGATGAACACTGAAGCTTTCTTT
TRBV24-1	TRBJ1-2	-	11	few	CATSDLGGYTF	TGTGCCACCAGTGATTTGGGGGGCTACACCTTC
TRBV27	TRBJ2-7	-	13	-	CASSFAQGHEQYF	TGTGCCAGCAGTTTTGCCCAGGGGCACGAGCAGTACTTC
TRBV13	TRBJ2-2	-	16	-	CASSPIVTENTGELFF	TGTGCCAGCAGCCCTATAGTTACTGAGAACACCGGGGAGCTGTTTTTT
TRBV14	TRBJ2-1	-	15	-	CASSQDSAAYNEQFF	TGTGCCAGCAGCCAAGATAGCGCCGCCTACAATGAGCAGTTCTTC
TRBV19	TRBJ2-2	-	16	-	CASSNRGGPNTGELFF	TGTGCCAGTAGTAATCGGGGCGGGCCGAACACCGGGGAGCTGTTTTTT
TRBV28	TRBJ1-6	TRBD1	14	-	CASSQPRGRSPLHF	TGTGCCAGCAGTCAGCCCAGGGGGCGTTCACCCCTCCACTTT
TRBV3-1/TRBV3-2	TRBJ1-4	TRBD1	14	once	CASSQGGGAEKLFF	TGTGCCAGCAGCCAAGGAGGGGGCGCAGAAAAACTGTTTTTT
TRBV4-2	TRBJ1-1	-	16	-	CASSSPRGGADTEAFF	TGTGCCAGCAGCTCTCCAAGGGGGGGCGCTGACACTGAAGCTTTCTTT
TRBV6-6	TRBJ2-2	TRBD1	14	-	CASSYWDSTGELFF	TGTGCCAGCAGTTACTGGGACAGCACCGGGGAGCTGTTTTTT
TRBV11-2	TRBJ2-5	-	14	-	CASSVSRYQETQYF	TGTGCCAGCAGCGTCAGCAGATACCAAGAGACCCAGTACTTC
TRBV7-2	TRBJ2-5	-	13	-	CASSFRVQETQYF	TGTGCCAGCAGCTTTAGAGTACAAGAGACCCAGTACTTC
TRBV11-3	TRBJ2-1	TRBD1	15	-	CASSTDRGNWNEQFF	TGTGCCAGCAGCACGGACAGGGGAAATTGGAATGAGCAGTTCTTC
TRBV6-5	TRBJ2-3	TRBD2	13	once	CASGGVSTDTQYF	TGTGCCAGCGGGGGGGTAAGCACAGATACGCAGTATTTT
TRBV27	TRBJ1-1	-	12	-	CASSFRGAEAFF	TGTGCCAGCAGTTTCAGAGGGGCTGAAGCTTTCTTT
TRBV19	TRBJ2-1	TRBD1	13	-	CARRTGGYNEQFF	TGTGCCAGACGGACAGGGGGCTACAATGAGCAGTTCTTC
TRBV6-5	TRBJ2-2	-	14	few	CASSWDASSGELFF	TGTGCCAGCAGCTGGGACGCTTCTTCCGGGGAGCTGTTTTTT
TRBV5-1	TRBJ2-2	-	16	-	CASSLAGTVNTGELFF	TGCGCCAGCAGCTTGGCCGGGACGGTGAACACCGGGGAGCTGTTTTTT
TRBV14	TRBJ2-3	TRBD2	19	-	CASSQDLPSGTPDTDTQYF	TGTGCCAGCAGCCAAGATTTGCCTAGCGGAACACCCGACACAGATACGCAGTATTTT
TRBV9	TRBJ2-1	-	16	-	CASSTRPGSRFNEQFF	TGTGCCAGCAGCACCCGACCGGGATCGCGATTTAATGAGCAGTTCTTC
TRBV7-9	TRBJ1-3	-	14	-	CASSLTYSGNTIYF	TGTGCCAGCAGCTTGACCTACTCTGGAAACACCATATATTTT
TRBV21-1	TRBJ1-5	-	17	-	CASSKAKKQGVSQPQHF	TGTGCCAGCAGCAAAGCGAAAAAACAGGGGGTAAGTCAGCCCCAGCATTTT
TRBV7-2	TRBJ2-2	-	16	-	CASSLATGAVTGELFF	TGTGCCAGCAGCTTAGCAACGGGGGCTGTCACCGGGGAGCTGTTTTTT
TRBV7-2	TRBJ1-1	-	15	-	CASSLYSGMNTEAFF	TGTGCCAGCAGCTTATATTCAGGTATGAACACTGAAGCTTTCTTT
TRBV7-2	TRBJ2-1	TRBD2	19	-	CASSTPGLAGGLTYNEQFF	TGTGCCAGCAGCACGCCGGGACTAGCGGGGGGGCTTACCTACAATGAGCAGTTCTTC
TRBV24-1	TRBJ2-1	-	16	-	CATSDVGVSSYNEQFF	TGTGCCACCAGTGACGTGGGCGTCAGCTCCTACAATGAGCAGTTCTTC
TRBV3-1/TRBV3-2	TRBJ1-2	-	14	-	CASSQAWGAHGYTF	TGTGCCAGCAGCCAGGCCTGGGGGGCGCATGGCTACACCTTC
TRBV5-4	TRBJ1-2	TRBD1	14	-	CASTLLGQGRGYTF	TGTGCCAGCACGCTATTGGGACAGGGTCGTGGCTACACCTTC
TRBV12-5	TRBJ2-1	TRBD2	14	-	CASGLNKRGDPQFF	TGTGCTAGTGGTTTGAATAAGCGGGGGGACCCCCAGTTCTTC
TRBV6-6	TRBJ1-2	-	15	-	CASSLGGPANYGYTF	TGTGCCAGCAGTCTCGGGGGCCCCGCGAACTATGGCTACACCTTC
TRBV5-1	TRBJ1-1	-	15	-	CASSVETWSDRGAFF	TGCGCCAGCAGCGTGGAAACTTGGAGCGATAGGGGAGCTTTCTTT
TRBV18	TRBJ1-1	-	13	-	CASSPGPAVGAFF	TGTGCCAGCTCACCTGGTCCCGCGGTAGGAGCTTTCTTT
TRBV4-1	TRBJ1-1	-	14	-	CASSQRVGDTEAFF	TGCGCCAGCAGCCAAAGGGTCGGGGACACTGAAGCTTTCTTT
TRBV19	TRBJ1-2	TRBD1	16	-	CASSKTGTGGRYGYTF	TGTGCCAGTAGTAAAACCGGGACAGGGGGGCGCTATGGCTACACCTTC
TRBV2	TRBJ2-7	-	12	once	CASIGRAYEQYF	TGTGCCAGCATCGGACGGGCCTACGAGCAGTACTTC
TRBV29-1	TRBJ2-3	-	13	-	CSARPSSTDTQYF	TGCAGCGCTCGACCCTCTAGCACAGATACGCAGTATTTT
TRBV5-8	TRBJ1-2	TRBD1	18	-	CASSLRFFTGEENYGYTF	TGTGCCAGCAGCTTGCGTTTCTTCACAGGGGAAGAGAACTATGGCTACACCTTC
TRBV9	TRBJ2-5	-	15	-	CASSSGVAAQETQYF	TGTGCCAGCAGCTCCGGGGTAGCGGCTCAAGAGACCCAGTACTTC
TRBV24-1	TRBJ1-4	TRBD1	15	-	CATSDAGTGDEKLFF	TGTGCCACCAGTGACGCCGGGACAGGGGACGAAAAACTGTTTTTT
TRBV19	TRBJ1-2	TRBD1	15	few	CASSPRTGLNYGYTF	TGTGCCAGTAGTCCGAGGACAGGGCTTAACTATGGCTACACCTTC
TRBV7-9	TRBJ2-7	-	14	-	CASSYRDSHYEQYF	TGTGCCAGCAGCTACCGGGACTCTCACTACGAGCAGTACTTC
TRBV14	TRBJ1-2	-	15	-	CASSQDSPYNYGYTF	TGTGCCAGCAGCCAAGATTCGCCGTATAACTATGGCTACACCTTC
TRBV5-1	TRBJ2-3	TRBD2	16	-	CASSLGTSGLTDTQYF	TGCGCCAGCAGCTTGGGGACTAGCGGACTCACAGATACGCAGTATTTT
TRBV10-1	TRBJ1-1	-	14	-	CASSEANRNTEAFF	TGCGCCAGCAGTGAGGCTAACAGAAACACTGAAGCTTTCTTT
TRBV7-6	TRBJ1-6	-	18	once	CASSQGQSGGSYNSPLHF	TGTGCCAGCAGCCAAGGACAGTCGGGGGGTTCCTATAATTCACCCCTCCACTTT
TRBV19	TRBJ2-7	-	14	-	CASSIKATTEEQYF	TGTGCCAGTAGTATAAAGGCAACTACTGAGGAGCAGTACTTC
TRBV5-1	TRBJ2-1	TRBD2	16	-	CASSLSRLAGNYEQFF	TGCGCCAGCAGCTTATCGCGACTAGCGGGAAACTATGAGCAGTTCTTC
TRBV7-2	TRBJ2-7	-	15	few	CASSLGAGDGNEQYF	TGTGCCAGCAGCTTAGGGGCAGGGGACGGCAACGAGCAGTACTTC
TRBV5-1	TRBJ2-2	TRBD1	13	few	CASRQGEDGELFF	TGCGCCAGTCGACAGGGTGAGGACGGGGAGCTGTTTTTT
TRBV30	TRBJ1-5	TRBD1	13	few	CAWSVQGDQPQHF	TGTGCCTGGAGTGTCCAGGGGGATCAGCCCCAGCATTTT